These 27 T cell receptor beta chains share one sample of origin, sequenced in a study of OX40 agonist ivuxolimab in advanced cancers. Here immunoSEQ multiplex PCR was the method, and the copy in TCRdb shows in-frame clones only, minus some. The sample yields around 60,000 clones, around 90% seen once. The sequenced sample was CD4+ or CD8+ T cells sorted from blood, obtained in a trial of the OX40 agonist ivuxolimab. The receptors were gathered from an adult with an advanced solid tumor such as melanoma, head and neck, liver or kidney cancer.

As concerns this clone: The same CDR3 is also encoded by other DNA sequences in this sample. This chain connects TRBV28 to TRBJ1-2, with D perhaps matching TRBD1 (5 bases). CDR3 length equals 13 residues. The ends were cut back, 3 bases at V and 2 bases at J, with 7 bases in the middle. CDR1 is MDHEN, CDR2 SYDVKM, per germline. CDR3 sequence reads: CASSLGGNYGYTF. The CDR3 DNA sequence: TGTGCCAGCAGTTTGGGGGGAAACTATGGCTACACCTTC.

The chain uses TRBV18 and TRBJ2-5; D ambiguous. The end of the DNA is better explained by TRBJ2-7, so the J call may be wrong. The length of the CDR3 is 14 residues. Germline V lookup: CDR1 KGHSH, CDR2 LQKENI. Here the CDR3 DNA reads TGTGCCAGCTCCCGTGGTCCGAGCTCCTACGAGCAGTACTTC. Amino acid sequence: CASSRGPSSYEQYF.

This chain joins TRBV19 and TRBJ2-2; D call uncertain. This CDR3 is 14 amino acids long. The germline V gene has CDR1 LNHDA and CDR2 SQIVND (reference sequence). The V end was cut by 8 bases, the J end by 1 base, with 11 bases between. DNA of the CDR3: TGTGCCAGTGGCCCCGGAGTGAACACCGGGGAGCTGTTTTTT. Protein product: CASGPGVNTGELFF. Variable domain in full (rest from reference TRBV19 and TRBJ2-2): DGGITQSPKYLFRKEGQNVTLSCEQNLNHDAMYWYRQDPGQGLRLIYYSQIVNDFQKGDIAEGYSVSREKKESFPLTVTSAQKNPTAFYLCASGPGVNTGELFFGEGSRLTVL.

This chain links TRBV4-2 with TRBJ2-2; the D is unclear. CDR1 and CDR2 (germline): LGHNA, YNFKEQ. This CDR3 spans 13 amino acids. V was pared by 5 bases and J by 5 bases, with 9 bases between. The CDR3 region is CASSVDFTGELFF. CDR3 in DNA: TGTGCCAGCAGCGTAGACTTTACCGGGGAGCTGTTTTTT.

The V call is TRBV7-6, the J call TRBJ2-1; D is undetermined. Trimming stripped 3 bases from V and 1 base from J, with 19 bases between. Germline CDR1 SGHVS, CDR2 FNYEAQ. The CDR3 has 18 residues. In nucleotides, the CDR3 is TGTGCCAGCAGCTTCCGCCGCTCCCGACTGTCTTCCTACAATGAGCAGTTCTTC. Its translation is CASSFRRSRLSSYNEQFF.

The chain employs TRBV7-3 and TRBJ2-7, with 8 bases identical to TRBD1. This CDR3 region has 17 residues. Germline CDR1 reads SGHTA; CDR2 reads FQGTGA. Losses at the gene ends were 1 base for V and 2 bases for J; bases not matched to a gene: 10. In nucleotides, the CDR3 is TGTGCCAGCAGCTTAATCCCAATTGGACAGGGTGCCTACGAGCAGTACTTC. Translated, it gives CASSLIPIGQGAYEQYF.

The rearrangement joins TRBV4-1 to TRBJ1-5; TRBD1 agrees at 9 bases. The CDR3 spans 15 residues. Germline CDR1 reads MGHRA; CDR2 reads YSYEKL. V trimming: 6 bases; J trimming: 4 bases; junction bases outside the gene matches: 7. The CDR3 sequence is CASSTLTGGNQPQHF. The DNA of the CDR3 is TGCGCCAGCAGTACCTTGACAGGGGGAAATCAGCCCCAGCATTTT.

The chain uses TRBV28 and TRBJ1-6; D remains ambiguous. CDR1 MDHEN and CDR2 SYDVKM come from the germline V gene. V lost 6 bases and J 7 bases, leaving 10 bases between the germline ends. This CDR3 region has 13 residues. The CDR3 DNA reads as TGTGCCAGCAGGACTAATAGGAATTCACCCCTCCACTTT. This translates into CASRTNRNSPLHF.

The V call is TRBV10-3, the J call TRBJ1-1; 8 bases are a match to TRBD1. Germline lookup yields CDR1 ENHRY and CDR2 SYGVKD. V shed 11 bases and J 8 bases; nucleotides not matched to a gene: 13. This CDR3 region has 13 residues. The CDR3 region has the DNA TGTGCCCTCCTAGGGTGGGACAGGCTGGAAGCTTTCTTT. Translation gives CALLGWDRLEAFF.

The CDR3 sequence: CASSSRRDQWFF. DNA for the CDR3: TGTGCCAGCAGCTCCCGGCGGGACCAATGGTTCTTC. The rearrangement uses TRBV7-8 and TRBJ2-1, with D tentatively TRBD2 (6 bases). From germline, CDR1 is SGHVS and CDR2 FQNEAQ. The CDR3 loop spans 12 amino acids. Trimming pared 4 bases from V and 15 bases from J, leaving 16 bases between.

The CDR3 spells CASSPGTGLYNEQFF. The CDR3 DNA is TGCGCCAGCAGCCCCGGGACAGGGCTTTACAATGAGCAGTTCTTC. The chain couples TRBV10-1 to TRBJ2-1; 9 positions match TRBD1. The CDR3 extends over 15 amino acids. Germline lookup yields CDR1 WNHNN and CDR2 SYGVQD (reference sequence). V shed 6 bases and J 4 bases; nucleotides not matched to a gene: 7.

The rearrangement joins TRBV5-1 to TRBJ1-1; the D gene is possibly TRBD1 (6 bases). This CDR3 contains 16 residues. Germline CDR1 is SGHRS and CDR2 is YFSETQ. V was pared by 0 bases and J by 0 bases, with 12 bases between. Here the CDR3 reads CASSLVGRGMNTEAFF. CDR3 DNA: TGCGCCAGCAGCTTGGTGGGCAGGGGAATGAACACTGAAGCTTTCTTT.

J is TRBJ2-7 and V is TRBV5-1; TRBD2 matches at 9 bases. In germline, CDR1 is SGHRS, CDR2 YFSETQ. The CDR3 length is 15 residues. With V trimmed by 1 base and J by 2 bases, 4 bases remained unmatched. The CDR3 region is CASSLTSGFPYEQYF. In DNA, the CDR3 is TGCGCCAGCAGCTTGACTAGCGGGTTCCCCTACGAGCAGTACTTC.

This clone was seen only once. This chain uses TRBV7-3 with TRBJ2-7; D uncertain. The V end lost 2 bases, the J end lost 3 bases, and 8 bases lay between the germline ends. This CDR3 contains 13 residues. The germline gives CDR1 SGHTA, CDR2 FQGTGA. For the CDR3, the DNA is TGTGCCAGCAGCTTAGCACACGACTACGAGCAGTACTTC. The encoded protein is CASSLAHDYEQYF.

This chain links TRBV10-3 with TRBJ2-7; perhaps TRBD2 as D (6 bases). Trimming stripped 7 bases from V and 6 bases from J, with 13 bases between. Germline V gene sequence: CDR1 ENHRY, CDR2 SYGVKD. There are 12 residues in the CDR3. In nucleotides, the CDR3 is TGTGCCATCACGCGGGGAAGGGGCGAGCAGTACTTC. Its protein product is CAITRGRGEQYF.

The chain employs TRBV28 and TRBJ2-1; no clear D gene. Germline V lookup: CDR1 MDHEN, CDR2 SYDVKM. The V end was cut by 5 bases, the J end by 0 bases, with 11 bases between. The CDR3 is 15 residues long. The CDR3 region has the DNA TGTGCCAGCAGTCCCCCGGGCAGCTCCTACAATGAGCAGTTCTTC. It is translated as CASSPPGSSYNEQFF.

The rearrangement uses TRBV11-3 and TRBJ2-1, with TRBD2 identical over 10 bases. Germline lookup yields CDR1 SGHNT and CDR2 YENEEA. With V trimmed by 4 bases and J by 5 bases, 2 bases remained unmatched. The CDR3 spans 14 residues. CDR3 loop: CASSSGLADNEQFF. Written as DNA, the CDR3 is TGTGCCAGCAGCTCCGGACTAGCGGACAATGAGCAGTTCTTC.

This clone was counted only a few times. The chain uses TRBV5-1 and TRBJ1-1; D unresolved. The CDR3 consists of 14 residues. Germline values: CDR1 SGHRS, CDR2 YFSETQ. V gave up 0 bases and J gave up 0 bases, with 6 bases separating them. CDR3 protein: CASSLAIVNTEAFF. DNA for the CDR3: TGCGCCAGCAGCTTGGCTATAGTGAACACTGAAGCTTTCTTT.

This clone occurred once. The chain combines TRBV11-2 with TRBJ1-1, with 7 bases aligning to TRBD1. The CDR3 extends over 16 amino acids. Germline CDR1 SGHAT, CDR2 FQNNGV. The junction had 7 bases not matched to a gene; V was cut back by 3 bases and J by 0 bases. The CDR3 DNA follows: TGTGCCAGCAGCTTGGACAGGACGGCCATGAACACTGAAGCTTTCTTT. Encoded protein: CASSLDRTAMNTEAFF.

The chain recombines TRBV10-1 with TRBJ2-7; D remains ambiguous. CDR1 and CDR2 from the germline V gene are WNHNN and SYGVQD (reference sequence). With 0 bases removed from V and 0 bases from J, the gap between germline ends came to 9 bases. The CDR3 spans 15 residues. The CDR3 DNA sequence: TGCGCCAGCAGTGAGTCGGGAACGGACTCCTACGAGCAGTACTTC. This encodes CASSESGTDSYEQYF.

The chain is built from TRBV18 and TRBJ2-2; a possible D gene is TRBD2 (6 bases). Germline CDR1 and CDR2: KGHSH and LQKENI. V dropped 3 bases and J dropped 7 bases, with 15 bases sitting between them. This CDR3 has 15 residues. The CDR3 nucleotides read TGTGCCAGCTCACCTTCTAGCGCTCGGGGCGGGGAGCTGTTTTTT. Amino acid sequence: CASSPSSARGGELFF. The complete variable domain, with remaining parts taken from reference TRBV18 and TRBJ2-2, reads NAGVMQNPRHLVRRRGQEARLRCSPMKGHSHVYWYRQLPEEGLKFMVYLQKENIIDESGMPKERFSAEFPKEGPSILRIQQVVRGDSAAYFCASSPSSARGGELFFGEGSRLTVL.

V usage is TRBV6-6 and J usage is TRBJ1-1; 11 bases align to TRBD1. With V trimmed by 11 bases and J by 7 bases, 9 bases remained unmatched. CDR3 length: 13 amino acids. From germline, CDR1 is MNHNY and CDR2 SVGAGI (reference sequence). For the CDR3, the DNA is TGTGCCGCAAGGGACAGGGGGAATGATGAAGCTTTCTTT. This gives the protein CAARDRGNDEAFF.

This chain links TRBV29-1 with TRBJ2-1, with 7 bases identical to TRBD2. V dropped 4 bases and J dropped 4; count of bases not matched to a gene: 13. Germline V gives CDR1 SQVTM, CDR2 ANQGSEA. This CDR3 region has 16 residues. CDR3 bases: TGCAGCGTTGTAATGTCGTGGAGCGGGACTTACAATGAGCAGTTCTTC. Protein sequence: CSVVMSWSGTYNEQFF.

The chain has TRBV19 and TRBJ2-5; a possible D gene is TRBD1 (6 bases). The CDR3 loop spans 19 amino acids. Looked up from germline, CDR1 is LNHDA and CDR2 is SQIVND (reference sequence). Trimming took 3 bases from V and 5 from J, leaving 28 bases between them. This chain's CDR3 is CASSMGHFTASVLGETQYF. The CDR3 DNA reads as TGTGCCAGTAGTATGGGACATTTTACGGCTTCGGTATTGGGGGAGACCCAGTACTTC.

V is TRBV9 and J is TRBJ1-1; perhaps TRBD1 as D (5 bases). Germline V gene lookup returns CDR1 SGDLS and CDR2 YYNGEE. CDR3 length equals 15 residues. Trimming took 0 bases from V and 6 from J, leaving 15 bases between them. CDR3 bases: TGTGCCAGCAGCGTAGAGGGGCAGATTCCACCTGAAGCTTTCTTT. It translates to CASSVEGQIPPEAFF.

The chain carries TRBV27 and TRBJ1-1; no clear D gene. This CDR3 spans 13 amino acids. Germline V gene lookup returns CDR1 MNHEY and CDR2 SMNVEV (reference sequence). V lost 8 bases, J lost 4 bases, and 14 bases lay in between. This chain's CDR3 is CASHSGYTTEAFF. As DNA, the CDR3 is TGTGCCAGCCATTCGGGGTATACCACTGAAGCTTTCTTT.

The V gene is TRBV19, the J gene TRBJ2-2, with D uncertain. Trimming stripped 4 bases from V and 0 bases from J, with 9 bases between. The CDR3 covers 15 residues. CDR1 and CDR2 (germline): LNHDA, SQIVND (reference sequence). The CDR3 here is CASSRGTANTGELFF. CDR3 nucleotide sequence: TGTGCCAGTAGTAGGGGAACAGCGAACACCGGGGAGCTGTTTTTT. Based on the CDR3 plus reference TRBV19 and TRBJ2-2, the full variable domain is DGGITQSPKYLFRKEGQNVTLSCEQNLNHDAMYWYRQDPGQGLRLIYYSQIVNDFQKGDIAEGYSVSREKKESFPLTVTSAQKNPTAFYLCASSRGTANTGELFFGEGSRLTVL.